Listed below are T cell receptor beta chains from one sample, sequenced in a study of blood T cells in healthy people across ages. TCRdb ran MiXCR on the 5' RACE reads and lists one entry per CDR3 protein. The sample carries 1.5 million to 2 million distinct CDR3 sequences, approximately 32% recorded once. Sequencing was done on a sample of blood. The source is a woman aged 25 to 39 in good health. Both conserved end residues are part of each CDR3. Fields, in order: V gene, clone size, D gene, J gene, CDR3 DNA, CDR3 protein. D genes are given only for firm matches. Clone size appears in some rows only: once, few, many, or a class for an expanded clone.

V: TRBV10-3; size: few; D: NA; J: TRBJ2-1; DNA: TGTGCCATCAGTGACCCCGGAGAGAGCTCCTACAATGAGCAGTTCTTC; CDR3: CAISDPGESSYNEQFF
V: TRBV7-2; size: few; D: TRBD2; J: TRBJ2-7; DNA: TGTGCCAGCAGCTTAACGGGACTAGCCAAGAATATCTCCTACGAGCAGTACTTC; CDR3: CASSLTGLAKNISYEQYF
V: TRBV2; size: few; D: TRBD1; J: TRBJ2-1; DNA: TGTGCCAGCAGTGTCAGGGGGACCCTCAATGAGCAGTTCTTC; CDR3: CASSVRGTLNEQFF
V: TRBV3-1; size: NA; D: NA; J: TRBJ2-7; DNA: TGTGCCAGCAGCCAAGGGACTCTAACTCACTACGAGCAGTACTTC; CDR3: CASSQGTLTHYEQYF
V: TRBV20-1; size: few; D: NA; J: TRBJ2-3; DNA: TGCAGTGCTTACGAAACGGGGACAGATACGCAGTATTTT; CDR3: CSAYETGTDTQYF
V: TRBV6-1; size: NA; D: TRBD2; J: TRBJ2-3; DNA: TGTGCCAGCAGTGGGGGGACTAGCGGACGGGATACGCAGTATTTT; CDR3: CASSGGTSGRDTQYF
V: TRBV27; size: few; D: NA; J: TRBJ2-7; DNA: TGTGCCAGCAGTCCCGAGAAGCTGGGCTCCTACGAGCAGTACTTC; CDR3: CASSPEKLGSYEQYF
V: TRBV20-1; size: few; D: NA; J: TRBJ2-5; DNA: TGCAGTGCTAACCCCGGGAACCAAGAGACCCAGTACTTC; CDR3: CSANPGNQETQYF
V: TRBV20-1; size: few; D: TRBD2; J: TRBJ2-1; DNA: TGCAGTGCTGGAGGGGGACTAGGCAACTTTGATGAGCAGTTCTTC; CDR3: CSAGGGLGNFDEQFF
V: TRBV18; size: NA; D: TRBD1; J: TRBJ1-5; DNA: TGTGCCAGCTCAGAAACGGACAGGGTTAGGCATTTT; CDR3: CASSETDRVRHF
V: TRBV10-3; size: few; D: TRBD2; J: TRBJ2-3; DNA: TGTGCCACTAGGGGCGGGAGTGGGTCCGCAGATACGCAGTATTTT; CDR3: CATRGGSGSADTQYF
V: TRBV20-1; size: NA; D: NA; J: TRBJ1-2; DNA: TGCAGTGCCCGAATCGGTGGTACCTATGGCTACACCTTC; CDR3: CSARIGGTYGYTF
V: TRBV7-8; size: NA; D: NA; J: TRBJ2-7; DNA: TGTGCCAGCAGCTTACCCCCGACACATCAGCAGTACTTC; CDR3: CASSLPPTHQQYF
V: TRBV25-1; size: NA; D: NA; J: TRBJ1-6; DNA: TGTGCCAGCAGTGATAATTCACCCCTCCACTTT; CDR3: CASSDNSPLHF
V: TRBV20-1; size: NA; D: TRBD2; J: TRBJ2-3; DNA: TGCAGTGCTAGAGATCGACTAGCGGGAGGGCCGAAGACAGATACGCAGTATTTT; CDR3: CSARDRLAGGPKTDTQYF
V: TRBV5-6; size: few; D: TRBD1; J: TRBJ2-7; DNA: TGTGCCAGCAGCTACAACATTGGACAGGGCTTTATATGGGAGGACGAGCAGTACTTC; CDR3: CASSYNIGQGFIWEDEQYF
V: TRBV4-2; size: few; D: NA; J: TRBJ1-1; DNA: TGTGCCAGCAGCCAAGCTTTGAAATTTATGAACACTGAAGCTTTCTTT; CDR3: CASSQALKFMNTEAFF
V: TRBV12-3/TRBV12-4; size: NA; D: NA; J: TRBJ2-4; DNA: TGTGCCAGCAGCCTCGGGGCAGGGGCCCCAAACATTCAGTACTTC; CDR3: CASSLGAGAPNIQYF
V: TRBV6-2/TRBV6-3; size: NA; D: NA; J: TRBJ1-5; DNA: TGTGCCAGCAGTCCCTACAGGGAAAGTCAGCCCCAGCATTTT; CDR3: CASSPYRESQPQHF
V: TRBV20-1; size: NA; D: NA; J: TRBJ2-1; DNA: TGCAGTGCTAGACTGACCGGGACTCCCTACAATGAGCAGTTCTTC; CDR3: CSARLTGTPYNEQFF
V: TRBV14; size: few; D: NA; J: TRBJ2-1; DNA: TGTGCCAGCAGCCAAGAGGTGGGGACCACGTACAATGAGCAGTTCTTC; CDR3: CASSQEVGTTYNEQFF
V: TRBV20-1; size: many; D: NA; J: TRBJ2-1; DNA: TGCAGTGCTCTGTACAATGAGCAGTTCTTC; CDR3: CSALYNEQFF
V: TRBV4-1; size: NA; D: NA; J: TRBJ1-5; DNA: TGCGCCAGCAGCCAGTGGGTGGGGGGGAGCGGCAATCAGCCCCAGCATTTT; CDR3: CASSQWVGGSGNQPQHF
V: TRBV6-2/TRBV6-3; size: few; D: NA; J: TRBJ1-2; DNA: TGTGCCAGCAGACGCAACTCATATGGCTACACCTTC; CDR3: CASRRNSYGYTF
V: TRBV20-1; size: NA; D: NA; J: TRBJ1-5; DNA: TGCAGTGCTAGTCGGGGTCAGCCCCAGCATTTT; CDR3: CSASRGQPQHF
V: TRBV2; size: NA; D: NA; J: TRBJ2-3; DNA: TGTGCCAGCAGTACCAGGGGAGGCGGCACAGATACGCAGTATTTT; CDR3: CASSTRGGGTDTQYF
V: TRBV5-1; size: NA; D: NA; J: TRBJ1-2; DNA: TGCGCCAGCAGCCCCTGGACAGCAAACTATGGCTACACCTTC; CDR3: CASSPWTANYGYTF
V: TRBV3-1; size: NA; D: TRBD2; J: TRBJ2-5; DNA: TGTGCCTGCAGCCAAGGTCCGGGGGGAGAGACCCAGTACTTC; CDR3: CACSQGPGGETQYF
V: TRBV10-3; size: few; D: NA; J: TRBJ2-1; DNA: TGTGCCATCAGTGTATCCAGCCAGGGTGAGCAGTTCTTC; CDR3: CAISVSSQGEQFF
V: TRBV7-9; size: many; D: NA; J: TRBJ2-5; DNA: TGTGCCAGCAGCTTAGCCAGCGGTAACGTCCTCAAGGGGGAGACCCAGTACTTC; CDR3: CASSLASGNVLKGETQYF
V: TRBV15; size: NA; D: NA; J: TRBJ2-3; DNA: TGTGCCACCAGCAGAGCTCAGGCTAGCACAGATACGCAGTATTTT; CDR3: CATSRAQASTDTQYF
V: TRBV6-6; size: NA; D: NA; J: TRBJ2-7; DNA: TGTGCCAGCAGTTTGTTGGGGACTCGGCGGGAGCAGTACTTC; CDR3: CASSLLGTRREQYF
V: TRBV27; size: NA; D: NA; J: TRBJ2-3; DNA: TGTGCCAGCAGTTTATCCGGGACCCCCACATATACGCAGTATTTT; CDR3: CASSLSGTPTYTQYF
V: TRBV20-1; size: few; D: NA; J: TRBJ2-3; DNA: TGCAGTGCCGATGCCTCGCCCGACACGCAGTATTTT; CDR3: CSADASPDTQYF